The present entry profiles one T cell receptor beta chain with its context. Trimming left V 5 bases short and J 6 bases short, with 25 bases between. The germline gives CDR1 SGHTA, CDR2 FQGTGA. This CDR3 contains 18 residues. These data are taken from a study of blood T cell repertoires in COVID-19. On the study more broadly: Some COVID-19 samples were acute and others convalescent; all came from the United States, Italy and Spain.

Participant ages covered about 18 to 95 years across 20 to 30 US areas. Membership in each cohort depended on participant-reported clinical history. Individuals in the exposed group had encountered a COVID-19 case within 2 weeks preceding study entry. Sequenced by immunoSEQ multiplex PCR; TCRdb stores in-frame clones only, minus some. The sample shows fewer than 400,000 clones, roughly 85% of them seen only once. What was sequenced was PBMCs or T cells enriched from blood (not recorded which). The TCR originated in a woman in her 30s who had been exposed to COVID-19. V gene TRBV7-3 combines with J gene TRBJ2-2; D gene uncertain. The CDR3 is CASSEGPYSRKGAGELFF. CDR3 DNA: TGTGCCAGCAGCGAAGGCCCATATTCGAGAAAAGGAGCCGGGGAGCTGTTTTTT. The variable domain in full, completed from reference TRBV7-3 and TRBJ2-2, reads GAGVSQTPSNKVTEKGKYVELRCDPISGHTALYWYRQSLGQGPEFLIYFQGTGAADDSGLPNDRFFAVRPEGSVSTLKIQRTERGDSAVYLCASSEGPYSRKGAGELFFGEGSRLTVL.